This section outlines one T cell receptor (beta chain) sequence together with its context. This sample was taken from a study of regulatory T cells in long-lasting Graves disease. Relying on iRepertoire HTBI primers and Arm-PCR of CDR3 regions, the team built TCR beta libraries. MiXCR was run by TCRdb on the multiplex PCR reads, yielding one entry per CDR3 protein. The sample has 650,000 to 700,000 distinct CDR3 sequences, around 32% seen once. Time point reported: persistent/refractory GD, antithyroid drugs over 5 years with positive TRAb. PBMC RNA served as the TCR library source. V lost 7 bases and J lost 6; bases outside the gene matches: 13. Germline assignment: CDR1 SEHNR and CDR2 FQNEAQ (reference sequence). The CDR3 length is 17 residues.

The receptor's source is a female donor with Graves disease. This chain connects TRBV7-9 to TRBJ2-1; 12 positions match TRBD2. Source: peripheral blood mononuclear cells (PBMCs), taken when the disease was refractory, from a patient treated with antithyroid drugs. The DNA of the CDR3 is TGTGCCAGCAAGGGTCTAGCGGGAGGGCCATTGGGCAATGAGCAGTTCTTC. Its protein product is CASKGLAGGPLGNEQFF.